These 15 T cell receptor beta chains were sequenced from one sample in a study of regulatory dendritic cells for organ transplantation. TCRdb keeps only in-frame clones here, not all; method: immunoSEQ multiplex PCR. The profile shows about 34,000 clones, about 88% of them singletons. What was sequenced was naive CD4+ T cells from blood. Subset specified: CD45RA+ naive T cells. Source of these receptors: a human donor in good health.

The genes are TRBV28 and TRBJ2-7; the match to TRBD2 covers 8 bases. After removal of 6 bases from V and 4 bases from J, the junction contained 11 bases not matched to a gene. Germline CDR1 and CDR2: MDHEN and SYDVKM. This CDR3 comprises 15 residues. The CDR3 DNA reads as TGTGCCAGCAGCCAAGGAGTAGCGGGGTCTTACGAGCAGTACTTC. The encoded protein is CASSQGVAGSYEQYF.

V usage is TRBV7-8 and J usage is TRBJ1-6, with 7 positions matching TRBD1. Trimming removed 6 bases from V and 5 bases from J; junction bases left unmatched: 4. The CDR3 consists of 14 residues. Germline V gene data show CDR1 as SGHVS and CDR2 as FQNEAQ. In DNA, the CDR3 is TGTGCCAGCAGGAAGGACAGGAATAATTCACCCCTCCACTTT. It is translated as CASRKDRNNSPLHF.

The chain recombines TRBV4-2 with TRBJ2-6, with a tentative D call TRBD2 (6 bases). CDR3 size: 17 residues. Germline CDR1 LGHNA, CDR2 YNFKEQ. V lost 1 base to trimming and J lost 0 bases, with 10 bases between them. CDR3 sequence reads: CASSQVLGGSGANVLTF. The CDR3 DNA sequence: TGTGCCAGCAGCCAAGTATTGGGGGGCTCTGGGGCCAACGTCCTGACTTTC.

The V gene is TRBV10-3, the J gene TRBJ2-1; D is uncertain. Germline-derived CDR1 and CDR2 are ENHRY and SYGVKD. V was clipped by 10 bases and J by 0 bases, with 22 bases between them. The CDR3 loop spans 17 amino acids. The CDR3 loop is CATRDTATRSSYNEQFF. The DNA for the CDR3 is TGTGCCACCCGAGACACGGCTACTCGAAGCTCCTACAATGAGCAGTTCTTC.

The chain is built from TRBV29-1 and TRBJ1-3, with a weak D call TRBD1 (6 bases). CDR1 SQVTM and CDR2 ANQGSEA come from the germline V gene. V lost 6 bases and J lost 1, with 13 bases in between. The CDR3 sequence is 14 residues long. As DNA, the CDR3 is TGCAGCGTCCGCGGACAGACATCTGGAAACACCATATATTTT. Its translation: CSVRGQTSGNTIYF.

This clone was counted a single time. The rearrangement joins TRBV18 to TRBJ2-7; 10 nucleotides line up with TRBD1. V shed 8 bases, J shed 4 bases, and the junction held 11 bases outside the gene matches. CDR3 size: 15 residues. CDR1 and CDR2 (germline): KGHSH, LQKENI. The CDR3 sequence is CASTAGTGAGYEQYF. For the CDR3, the DNA is TGTGCCAGCACCGCCGGGACAGGGGCTGGTTACGAGCAGTACTTC.

This rearrangement joins TRBV5-1 to TRBJ2-1, with D possibly being TRBD1 or TRBD2 (5 bases each). V lost 3 bases to trimming and J lost 1 base, with 11 bases between them. CDR1 is SGHRS and CDR2 is YFSETQ in the germline V gene. This CDR3 contains 15 residues. CDR3 sequence: CASSSVGVSYNEQFF. The DNA of the CDR3 is TGCGCCAGCAGCTCGGTGGGGGTGTCCTACAATGAGCAGTTCTTC.

The chain couples TRBV6-5 to TRBJ2-1; 11 positions agree with TRBD2. The CDR3 totals 15 residues. Per germline, CDR1 MNHEY and CDR2 SVGAGI. Trimming at V came to 2 bases and at J to 8 bases, leaving 5 bases not matched to a gene. DNA for the CDR3: TGTGCCAGCAGTTACCCTAGCGGGGGGAGGGATGAGCAGTTCTTC. This encodes CASSYPSGGRDEQFF.

The chain has TRBV4-2 and TRBJ2-7; D remains unclear. The CDR3 runs to 15 residues. With 1 base removed from V and 6 bases from J, the gap between germline ends came to 16 bases. Per the germline V gene, CDR1 is LGHNA and CDR2 is YNFKEQ. DNA of the CDR3: TGTGCCAGCAGCCAAGGGACGGCAGGATCATCCGAGCAGTACTTC. It specifies CASSQGTAGSSEQYF.

This rearrangement joins TRBV6-1 to TRBJ2-3; D gene ambiguous. CDR1 is MNHNS, CDR2 SASEGT, per germline. This CDR3 spans 11 amino acids. V was clipped by 3 bases and J by 2 bases, with 0 bases between them. The CDR3 DNA reads as TGTGCCAGCAGTGACACAGATACGCAGTATTTT. Translated, it gives CASSDTDTQYF.

The chain recombines TRBV19 with TRBJ2-2; 10 bases line up with TRBD2. From germline, CDR1 is LNHDA and CDR2 SQIVND (reference sequence). This CDR3 contains 17 residues. V gave up 9 bases and J gave up 6 bases; unmatched junction bases: 16. CDR3 nucleotide sequence: TGTGCCAGCGGACAGGGTCGGCTAGCGGGAGAGGCCGGGGAGCTGTTTTTT. It yields the protein CASGQGRLAGEAGELFF.

The chain links TRBV21-1 to TRBJ1-1; TRBD1 reflects the table's D call only, with no check against the DNA. TRBV21-1 is listed as a pseudogene. The CDR3 sequence is 14 residues long. As DNA, the CDR3 is TGTGCCAGCAGCAACGAAAACAGGGATGGGAAAGCTTTCTTT. Its protein is CASSNENRDGKAFF.

For this clone: At one of its ends the junction is not consistent with the germline gene, which may arise from a read error. The J gene is TRBJ2-1, the V gene TRBV7-7, with 11 bases aligning to TRBD2. Germline V gene lookup returns CDR1 SSHAT and CDR2 FNYEAQ (reference sequence). This CDR3 region has 17 residues. CDR3 protein: CASSLHPTSGSTNEQFF. The CDR3 nucleotides read TGTGCTAGCAGCTTGCACCCTACTAGCGGGAGTACCAATGAGCAGTTCTTC.

Only one count was recorded for this clone. The V gene is TRBV27, the J gene TRBJ1-2, with no clear D. V was cut by 2 bases and J by 4 bases, with 11 bases left in between. Germline V gives CDR1 MNHEY, CDR2 SMNVEV (reference sequence). The CDR3 is made up of 14 amino acids. The CDR3, as DNA: TGTGCCAGCAGTTTACAGCCGTGGTCCTATGGCTACACCTTC. This gives the protein CASSLQPWSYGYTF.

The chain carries TRBV4-1 and TRBJ1-1, with 11 positions matching TRBD1. V was pared by 8 bases and J by 7 bases, with 12 bases of the junction left unmatched. The CDR3 has 15 residues. Germline V CDR1 and CDR2: MGHRA, YSYEKL. CDR3 region: CASAGGGQGGNEAFF. As DNA, the CDR3 is TGCGCCAGCGCGGGAGGGGGACAGGGGGGGAATGAAGCTTTCTTT.